These 20 T cell receptor beta chains share one sample of origin, sequenced in a study of T cell repertoires in cytomegalovirus infection. One entry per CDR3 protein, called by TCRdb with MiXCR from the reads. The repertoire consists of about 530,000 distinct CDR3 sequences, with less than 30% occurring once and the leading ten covering around 14%. Sequencing was done on a sample of PBMCs. The origin of the receptors is a human donor in good health (CMV status not recorded). Some clones in this sample may be carry-over from other donors' samples.

The V call is TRBV5-4, the J call TRBJ2-3, with 12 nucleotides matching TRBD2. J was trimmed by 5 bases and V by 4 bases; bases with no gene match: 8. This CDR3 comprises 16 residues. Germline CDR1 SGHNT, CDR2 YYREEE (reference sequence). CDR3: CASSHRLAGDIDTQYF. DNA of the CDR3: TGTGCCAGCAGCCATAGACTAGCGGGAGACATAGATACGCAGTATTTT. The whole variable domain, filled in from reference TRBV5-4 and TRBJ2-3, reads ETGVTQSPTHLIKTRGQQVTLRCSSQSGHNTVSWYQQALGQGPQFIFQYYREEENGRGNFPPRFSGLQFPNYSSELNVNALELDDSALYLCASSHRLAGDIDTQYFGPGTRLTVL.

The J gene is TRBJ2-1, the V gene TRBV28; TRBD1 matches at 8 bases. Germline-derived CDR1 and CDR2 are MDHEN and SYDVKM. This CDR3 has 16 residues. V dropped 5 bases and J dropped 15; count of bases not matched to a gene: 21. In DNA, the CDR3 is TGTGCCAGCAGTCATAGGGTGAACAGGGGGACACTCAGGGGGTTCTTC. Amino acid sequence: CASSHRVNRGTLRGFF.

This chain uses TRBV14 with TRBJ2-3, with TRBD2 matching over 7 bases. The CDR3 length is 16 residues. Losses at the gene ends were 0 bases for V and 5 bases for J; bases not matched to a gene: 8. Germline CDR1 and CDR2: SGHDN and FVKESK. DNA of the CDR3: TGTGCCAGCAGCCAAGATTGGAGGGAGGGCCAAGATACGCAGTATTTT. Protein product: CASSQDWREGQDTQYF.

This chain joins TRBV2 and TRBJ1-2; weak D call: TRBD1 (6 bases). Germline CDR1 SNHLY, CDR2 FYNNEI. Trimming cost V 6 bases and J 2 bases, with 13 bases left between them. This CDR3 comprises 14 residues. The CDR3 bases are TGTGCCAGCAGGGAACAGGGAGTGAACTATGGCTACACCTTC. This codes for CASREQGVNYGYTF.

This clonotype was seen at least ten times. The rearrangement joins TRBV7-2 to TRBJ2-5, with TRBD1 as a possible D gene (5 bases). The CDR3 runs to 14 residues. Germline CDR1 SGHTA, CDR2 FQGNSA. Trimming removed 6 bases at V and 5 bases at J, with 16 bases between. The CDR3 DNA follows: TGTGCCAGCAGTCCCGCCCAGGGCGGCGAGACCCAGTACTTC. Translation gives CASSPAQGGETQYF. The full variable domain, its missing parts supplied by reference TRBV7-2 and TRBJ2-5, is GAGVSQSPSNKVTEKGKDVELRCDPISGHTALYWYRQSLGQGLEFLIYFQGNSAPDKSGLPSDRFSAERTGGSVSTLTIQRTQQEDSAVYLCASSPAQGGETQYFGPGTRLLVL.

This clonotype was seen a few times. The rearrangement uses TRBV15 and TRBJ1-2, with a weak D call TRBD1 (5 bases). This CDR3 comprises 13 residues. The ends were cut back, 3 bases at V and 4 bases at J, with 9 bases in the middle. From germline, CDR1 is LNHNV and CDR2 YYDKDF (reference sequence). CDR3 sequence reads: CATSSDSFYGYTF. The CDR3, as DNA: TGTGCCACCAGCAGCGACAGCTTCTATGGCTACACCTTC.

This clonotype was counted a few times. J is TRBJ1-6 and V is TRBV15; 9 positions agree with TRBD1. V lost 0 bases and J lost 10; bases outside the gene matches: 4. CDR1 LNHNV and CDR2 YYDKDF come from the germline V gene (reference sequence). The CDR3 runs to 15 residues. CDR3: CATSREQGAGSPLHF. CDR3 in DNA: TGTGCCACCAGCAGAGAACAGGGGGCAGGGTCACCCCTCCACTTT.

This clonotype has at least ten counts. The rearrangement joins TRBV7-2 to TRBJ2-1, with TRBD2 identical over 7 bases. The CDR3 runs 16 residues. J gave up 6 bases and V 8 bases, and 16 bases lay outside the gene matches. Germline-derived CDR1 and CDR2 are SGHTA and FQGNSA. The CDR3 is CASGVGLRSGGNEQFF. The DNA of the CDR3 is TGTGCCAGCGGGGTAGGGCTCCGGTCGGGGGGCAATGAGCAGTTCTTC.

This clonotype was seen at least ten times. This rearrangement joins TRBV6-1 to TRBJ1-4; no definite D call. Germline lookup yields CDR1 MNHNS and CDR2 SASEGT. Deletions cut 7 bases from V and 0 bases from J, with 12 bases between. This CDR3 has 15 amino acids. Here the CDR3 DNA reads TGTGCCAGCACTCCGACCGCTGCAACTAATGAAAAACTGTTTTTT. Amino acid sequence: CASTPTAATNEKLFF.

The CDR3 nucleotides are TGCAGCTTGGGCCGTAACACTGAAGCTTTCTTT. As protein: CSLGRNTEAFF. The genes are TRBV29-1 and TRBJ1-1; D remains ambiguous. Germline CDR1 and CDR2: SQVTM and ANQGSEA. There are 11 residues in the CDR3. Trimming cost V 8 bases and J 2 bases, with 9 bases left between them.

This clonotype was seen a handful of times. J is TRBJ1-2 and V is TRBV12-3 or TRBV12-4; D is possibly TRBD1 (6 bases). The CDR3 length is 14 residues. Deletions cut 6 bases from V and 4 bases from J, with 15 bases between. Here the CDR3 DNA reads TGTGCCAGCAGCCCCCGGGGGGGCGGCTATGGCTACACCTTC. Translated, it gives CASSPRGGGYGYTF.

This clonotype was recorded a few times. The chain carries TRBV28 and TRBJ1-6, with D uncertain. The CDR3 has 15 residues. The V end lost 1 base, the J end lost 7 bases, and 11 bases lay between the germline ends. Per the germline V gene, CDR1 is MDHEN and CDR2 is SYDVKM. CDR3 DNA: TGTGCCAGCAGTTTATTCGTAGGGAGCAATTCACCCCTCCACTTT. Translation: CASSLFVGSNSPLHF.

This clonotype was counted between two and nine times. This chain connects TRBV7-2 to TRBJ2-4; TRBD2 agrees at 9 bases. CDR1 and CDR2 (germline): SGHTA, FQGNSA. J was trimmed by 9 bases and V by 3 bases; bases with no gene match: 9. This CDR3 is built from 15 residues. CDR3 DNA: TGTGCCAGCAGCTTCTCGCGGGGGGGGGAGGGCATTCAGTACTTC. The encoded protein is CASSFSRGGEGIQYF.

In the case of this clonotype: The CDR3 ends on some other residue instead of the conserved phenylalanine or tryptophan, so this is likely a read error. V gene TRBV7-6 combines with J gene TRBJ2-1; maybe TRBD2 (6 bases). CDR1 and CDR2 from the germline V gene are SGHVS and FNYEAQ. The CDR3 length is 14 residues. Trimming pared 1 base from V and 8 bases from J, leaving 12 bases between. The CDR3 sequence is CASSLDIGGDEQFS. CDR3 DNA sequence: TGTGCCAGCAGCTTAGATATCGGAGGGGATGAGCAGTTCTCC.

A few counts support this clonotype. The chain links TRBV15 to TRBJ1-5; D is unresolved. The germline gives CDR1 LNHNV, CDR2 YYDKDF (reference sequence). The V and J ends lost 0 bases and 5 bases respectively, with 8 bases between them. CDR3 length: 14 residues. CDR3 residues: CATSREVEDQPQHF. The CDR3 DNA is TGTGCCACCAGCAGAGAGGTGGAGGATCAGCCCCAGCATTTT.

The chain joins TRBV20-1 to TRBJ2-5; D is undetermined. The ends were cut back, 1 base at V and 1 base at J, with 10 bases in the middle. Germline CDR1 is DFQATT and CDR2 is SNEGSKA (reference sequence). The CDR3 runs 14 residues. CDR3 amino acids: CSARVAQTQETQYF. CDR3 coding DNA: TGCAGTGCTAGAGTAGCCCAGACCCAAGAGACCCAGTACTTC.

V is TRBV4-2 and J is TRBJ2-2; TRBD2 matches at 11 bases. Germline CDR1 and CDR2: LGHNA and YNFKEQ. With 0 bases clipped from V and 7 bases from J, the junction kept 4 bases outside the gene matches. The length of the CDR3 is 16 residues. CDR3 nucleotide sequence: TGTGCCAGCAGCCAAGATAGCGGGAGGGCCAGCGGGGAGCTGTTTTTT. Its translation is CASSQDSGRASGELFF.

The CDR3 spells CASTPGLTPMGTEAFF. In nucleotides, the CDR3 is TGTGCCAGCACCCCGGGTCTCACTCCGATGGGCACTGAAGCTTTCTTT. V usage is TRBV12-3 or TRBV12-4 and J usage is TRBJ1-1; D is ambiguous. This CDR3 has 16 amino acids. Trimming took off 7 bases at V and 4 bases at J, with 22 bases between the two ends.

The genes are TRBV24-1 and TRBJ2-1; 10 nucleotides line up with TRBD2. Germline assignment: CDR1 KGHDR and CDR2 SFDVKD. The CDR3 contains 16 residues. After removal of 4 bases from V and 6 bases from J, the junction contained 8 bases not matched to a gene. CDR3 loop: CATSDSLAGRPNEQFF. As DNA, the CDR3 is TGTGCCACCAGTGACTCACTAGCGGGGAGGCCCAATGAGCAGTTCTTC.

This clonotype was picked up one time. This chain uses TRBV27 with TRBJ2-3; D is perhaps TRBD1 or TRBD2 (5 bases each). CDR1 is MNHEY, CDR2 SMNVEV, per germline (reference sequence). The V gene lost 10 bases and the J gene lost 2 bases, with 19 bases spanning the gap. The CDR3 runs to 15 residues. The CDR3 DNA sequence: TGTGCCACCTCGGCTGGGGGAGTACACACAGATACGCAGTATTTT. Residues: CATSAGGVHTDTQYF.